Listed below are T cell receptor beta chains from one sample, sequenced in a study of blood T cell repertoires in COVID-19. Produced via immunoSEQ multiplex PCR; TCRdb's table is partial and in-frame only. The data contain roughly 200,000 clones, 86% of them singletons. The sequenced material came from peripheral blood. The receptors here all came from a woman aged 25 to 39 with active or convalescent COVID-19. CDR3s include the opening cysteine and the closing phenylalanine or tryptophan. D genes are given only for firm matches. The size entry is marked missing in some rows and otherwise reads once, few, many or a size class.

-,TRBJ2-5,-,TRBV5-1,TGCGCCAGCAGCGCGGGATTGGGGGAGTGGACAGGCCCCCAAGAGACCCAGTACTTC,CASSAGLGEWTGPQETQYF
-,TRBJ2-1,TRBD2,TRBV28,TGTGCCAGCAGTCGGCGGGGGGTTACCTACAATGAGCAGTTCTTC,CASSRRGVTYNEQFF
-,TRBJ1-5,-,TRBV24-1,TGTGCCACCAGTGATTTCTCCGGTACGTCCCAGCATTTT,CATSDFSGTSQHF
-,TRBJ2-2,-,TRBV18,TGTGCCAGCTCACCGGGTGTAGCCGGCACCGGGGAGCTGTTTTTT,CASSPGVAGTGELFF
once,TRBJ2-7,-,TRBV9,TGTGCCAGCAGCGTAAGTCCAGGGCCTTTGGAGCAGTACTTC,CASSVSPGPLEQYF
once,TRBJ1-2,-,TRBV13,TGTGCCAGCAGCTTAGGGACAGCTAACTATGGCTACACCTTC,CASSLGTANYGYTF
-,TRBJ2-7,TRBD1,TRBV6-5,TGTGCCAGCAGGCGGACAGGTCTCTACGAGCAGTACTTC,CASRRTGLYEQYF
few,TRBJ1-1,-,TRBV10-2,TGCGCCAGCAGCGACGACGGAGGGGACACTGAAGCTTTCTTT,CASSDDGGDTEAFF
-,TRBJ2-7,-,TRBV19,TGTGCCAGTAGTGAGGGTTTCTCCTACGAGCAGTACTTC,CASSEGFSYEQYF
-,TRBJ1-2,-,TRBV5-5,TGTGCCAGCAGCACTCAGGGTTCTGATAACTATGGCTACACCTTC,CASSTQGSDNYGYTF
-,TRBJ1-1,-,TRBV2,TGTGCCAGCAGTGAAGACCTAACGACCGCGACAGCAGCTTTCTTT,CASSEDLTTATAAFF
-,TRBJ1-2,-,TRBV27,TGTGCCACCCGGCGGGGACGGACCTATGGCTACACCTTC,CATRRGRTYGYTF
-,TRBJ1-3,-,TRBV7-7,TGTGCTAGCAGCCCCGGACAAGCTGGAAACACCATATATTTT,CASSPGQAGNTIYF
once,TRBJ2-1,-,TRBV4-1,TGCGCCAGCAGCCAACCACGACGGGGCTCCTACAATGAGCAGTTCTTC,CASSQPRRGSYNEQFF
few,TRBJ2-1,TRBD1,TRBV11-2,TGTGCCAGCAGCTCTCGGACAGGGGGGAATGAGCAGTTCTTC,CASSSRTGGNEQFF
-,TRBJ1-2,-,TRBV3-1/TRBV3-2,TGTGCCAGCAGCCAACCTTCGCGGGGGTGGGGCTACACCTTC,CASSQPSRGWGYTF
-,TRBJ1-1,TRBD1,TRBV3-1/TRBV3-2,TGTGCCAGCAGCCTACAGGGGAGCACTGAAGCTTTCTTT,CASSLQGSTEAFF
-,TRBJ2-7,-,TRBV7-6,TGTGCCAGCAGCTTAGCGCGTCGGACAGACTACGAGCAGTACTTC,CASSLARRTDYEQYF
once,TRBJ1-5,TRBD1,TRBV2,TGTGCCAGCAGTGAAACAGGGGGTCAGCCCCAGCATTTT,CASSETGGQPQHF
-,TRBJ1-1,-,TRBV12-3/TRBV12-4,TGTGCCAGCAACGGACAGACAGCCATTGAAGCTTTCTTT,CASNGQTAIEAFF
-,TRBJ2-1,-,TRBV5-4,TGTGCCAGCAGCTTAGGACAAAAGCAGTTCTTC,CASSLGQKQFF
-,TRBJ2-7,TRBD2,TRBV5-6,TGTGCCAGCAGCCGAAAGGGACTAGCGGGAGGGCCCGGCACCGAGCAGTACTTC,CASSRKGLAGGPGTEQYF
few,TRBJ1-1,-,TRBV13,TGTGCCAGCATTGTAAGGGGGAACACTGAAGCTTTCTTT,CASIVRGNTEAFF
once,TRBJ1-6,-,TRBV11-2,TGTGCCAGCAGCTTAGAGCCCGTTAGCTCCTATAATTCACCCCTCCACTTT,CASSLEPVSSYNSPLHF
-,TRBJ1-1,-,TRBV7-9,TGTGCCAGCAGCTTAGATCAGGCCGTCAACACTGAAGCTTTCTTT,CASSLDQAVNTEAFF
-,TRBJ1-5,TRBD1,TRBV18,TGTGCCAGCTCACCACGACGGACAGGGGGCAATCAGCCCCAGCATTTT,CASSPRRTGGNQPQHF
-,TRBJ2-7,-,TRBV4-1,TGCGCCAGCAGCCCCTCCGGGTCCTACGAGCAGTACTTC,CASSPSGSYEQYF
-,TRBJ2-2,TRBD1,TRBV5-1,TGCGCCAGCACTCCGGGGGCAGGGGGCGTTGAAACCGGGGAGCTGTTTTTT,CASTPGAGGVETGELFF
-,TRBJ2-1,-,TRBV12-3/TRBV12-4,TGTGCCAGCAGTTTCCTCAATGAGCAGTTCTTC,CASSFLNEQFF
-,TRBJ2-3,TRBD2,TRBV28,TGTGCCAGTTGGCCGGGACTAGCGGGGGGGAGAGATACGCAGTATTTT,CASWPGLAGGRDTQYF
-,TRBJ1-2,-,TRBV12-3/TRBV12-4,TGTGCCATCTCCGTCAACTATGGCTACACCTTC,CAISVNYGYTF
once,TRBJ1-1,-,TRBV6-5,TGTGCCAGCAGTCCGGACACGTTCGAAGCTTTCTTT,CASSPDTFEAFF
medium-sized,TRBJ1-6,-,TRBV2,TGTGCCAGCAAGGGTAGGGGGAACTATAATTCACCCCTCCACTTT,CASKGRGNYNSPLHF
-,TRBJ1-1,-,TRBV10-1,TGCGCCAGCAGTGAGTGGAGGGGAGTGAACACTGAAGCTTTCTTT,CASSEWRGVNTEAFF
-,TRBJ2-7,-,TRBV27,TGTGCCAGCAGGAACAGGGCCTACGAGCAGTACTTC,CASRNRAYEQYF
-,TRBJ2-2,TRBD1,TRBV5-1,TGCGCCAGCAGCTGGGGGACAGGGAGCACCGGGGAGCTGTTTTTT,CASSWGTGSTGELFF
-,TRBJ2-1,TRBD1,TRBV2,TGTGCCAGCGTGACAGGGGGCGGAGGGGCGGTGTATGAGCAGTTCTTC,CASVTGGGGAVYEQFF
-,TRBJ1-1,-,TRBV3-1/TRBV3-2,TGTGCCAGCAGCCTTTCCGAGCAGGGAGGAAGGGCTTTCTTT,CASSLSEQGGRAFF
-,TRBJ2-3,TRBD1,TRBV10-3,TGTGCCATCAGTGGGTCAACCGACAGGGGTGGACTGGATACGCAGTATTTT,CAISGSTDRGGLDTQYF
-,TRBJ2-5,-,TRBV5-1,TGCGCCAGCAGGATGACGGGGGGCCCCCTCCAAGAGACCCAGTACTTC,CASRMTGGPLQETQYF
-,TRBJ2-7,TRBD1,TRBV11-3,TGTGCCAGCAGTCAACAGGGGCGCCCCTACGAGCAGTACTTC,CASSQQGRPYEQYF
once,TRBJ2-1,-,TRBV4-1,TGCGCCAGCAGCCAAGGACAGGTCTCCGGTTACAATGAGCAGTTCTTC,CASSQGQVSGYNEQFF
-,TRBJ2-1,TRBD2,TRBV24-1,TGTGCCACCGGACTAGCTGGGGACAATGAGCAGTTCTTC,CATGLAGDNEQFF
-,TRBJ2-1,TRBD2,TRBV19,TGTGCCAGTAGTGTAAGCGGGAGGAGTTCCTACAATGAGCAGTTCTTC,CASSVSGRSSYNEQFF
-,TRBJ1-3,TRBD1,TRBV10-1,TGCGCCAGCAGTCTGGACAGGACTTCTGGAAACACCATATATTTT,CASSLDRTSGNTIYF
-,TRBJ1-2,TRBD1,TRBV28,TGTGCCAGTAAAGAAGGGGGCTCGGGATATGGCTACACCTTC,CASKEGGSGYGYTF
-,TRBJ1-5,-,TRBV6-5,TGTGCCAGCAGTTCGGATTCAGGGTATGTAGGTCAGCCCCAGCATTTT,CASSSDSGYVGQPQHF
-,TRBJ1-5,-,TRBV6-2/TRBV6-3,TGTGCCAGCAGTTACCCCGGACAACTCAGCAATCAGCCCCAGCATTTT,CASSYPGQLSNQPQHF
-,TRBJ2-5,-,TRBV27,TGTGCCAGCAGTAGGACAGATCTCCAAGAGACCCAGTACTTC,CASSRTDLQETQYF
-,TRBJ2-3,TRBD2,TRBV4-1,TGCGCCAGCAGCCAAAATCTAGCGGGAGTAGCAGATACGCAGTATTTT,CASSQNLAGVADTQYF
-,TRBJ2-3,TRBD1,TRBV5-1,TGCGCCAGCAGGCGGCAGGGGGTTACAGATACGCAGTATTTT,CASRRQGVTDTQYF
-,TRBJ2-1,TRBD1,TRBV5-1,TGCGCCAGCAGCTTGGCTCAGGGGGCCCCCTTTGCCAATGAGCAGTTCTTC,CASSLAQGAPFANEQFF
-,TRBJ1-5,TRBD1,TRBV2,TGTGCCAGCATTGGGAGACAGGGGGATCAGCCCCAGCATTTT,CASIGRQGDQPQHF
-,TRBJ1-1,TRBD1,TRBV2,TGTGCCAGCAGTGAATCGTACAGGGGGAACACTGAAGCTTTCTTT,CASSESYRGNTEAFF
-,TRBJ2-7,-,TRBV28,TGTGCCAGCAGTTTTCATCGTCAGACAGGAACCTACGAGCAGTACTTC,CASSFHRQTGTYEQYF
-,TRBJ1-1,TRBD1,TRBV2,TGTGCCAGCAGTCTTAGCAGGGGGAGAGAAGCTTTCTTT,CASSLSRGREAFF
-,TRBJ2-5,TRBD2,TRBV5-6,TGTGCCAGCAGCTTAAACTGGCGGGGGGGCTCGAGGGAGACCCAGTACTTC,CASSLNWRGGSRETQYF
-,TRBJ2-7,TRBD1,TRBV6-1,TGTGCCAGCAGTGACAGACAGGGGGCCTACGAGCAGTACTTC,CASSDRQGAYEQYF
-,TRBJ1-3,-,TRBV9,TGTGCCAGCAGCGTAGGTGCCGGTAACTCTGGAAACACCATATATTTT,CASSVGAGNSGNTIYF